This T cell receptor (beta chain) was sequenced during a study of shared clonotypes between healthy human individuals. Looked up from germline, CDR1 is DFQATT and CDR2 is SNEGSKA (reference sequence). This CDR3 has 10 amino acids. The V and J ends lost 3 bases and 9 bases respectively, with 8 bases between them. The data were produced by immunoSEQ multiplex PCR, yet TCRdb's version contains in-frame clones alone and is incomplete. The table includes some 490,000 clones, about 84% detected once. Input material: PBMCs. The chain couples TRBV20-1 to TRBJ1-1; weak D call: TRBD1 (6 bases). This clonotype was sampled from a woman in her thirties or forties in good health. Some clones in this sample may be carry-over from other donors' samples. CDR3 in DNA: TGCAGTGCTAGTGACAGGCAAGCTTTCTTT. Its protein is CSASDRQAFF.